What follows are 11 T cell receptor beta chains derived from one specimen sequenced in a study of blood T cells in healthy people across ages. Using a J-beta primer mix together with a sample-barcoded 5' primer, a second PCR was run for about 6 to 12 cycles. TCRdb reprocessed the 5' RACE reads with MiXCR, giving one entry per CDR3 protein. The sample has some 1 million distinct CDR3 sequences, around 43% seen once. The sample was blood. All receptors derive from a woman aged 60-75 years in good health.

V usage is TRBV10-3 and J usage is TRBJ2-1, with no clear D. Trimming took 3 bases from V and 11 from J, leaving 17 bases between them. The CDR3 covers 14 residues. Germline V CDR1 and CDR2: ENHRY, SYGVKD. CDR3 region: CAISDSVVVDKQFF. DNA for the CDR3: TGTGCCATCAGTGATTCTGTAGTCGTAGATAAGCAGTTCTTC.

This clonotype occurred a few times. V and J are TRBV30 and TRBJ2-7; D is unclear. Trimming removed 0 bases from V and 2 bases from J, with 11 bases in between. This CDR3 spans 14 amino acids. The germline CDR1 and CDR2 sequences are GTSNPN and SVGIG (reference sequence). In DNA form, the CDR3 reads TGTGCCTGGAGTGTATTGCCCGGGCCCTACGAGCAGTACTTC. This codes for CAWSVLPGPYEQYF.

This sequence joins TRBV5-1 and TRBJ2-4; D call uncertain. The DNA end is more similar to TRBJ2-5, so the J call may be wrong. CDR1 SGHRS and CDR2 YFSETQ come from the germline V gene. The CDR3 is 16 residues long. The CDR3, as DNA: TGCGCCAGCAGCTACCGGACCCTTACTTCACAAGAGACCCAGTACTTC. This translates into CASSYRTLTSQETQYF.

The chain employs TRBV3-1 and TRBJ2-7; 12 positions agree with TRBD2. Trimming took 4 bases from V and 7 from J; bases not matched to a gene: 11. The germline gives CDR1 LGHDT, CDR2 YNNKEL (reference sequence). The CDR3 contains 16 residues. Here the CDR3 reads CASSPSGTSGSREQYF. The CDR3 nucleotides are TGTGCCAGCAGCCCGTCCGGGACTAGCGGGTCCCGGGAGCAGTACTTC.

In its sample, this clonotype was seen a few times. The J gene is TRBJ1-2, the V gene TRBV7-9; TRBD1 agrees at 11 bases. From germline, CDR1 is SEHNR and CDR2 FQNEAQ (reference sequence). The CDR3 contains 16 residues. The J segment lost 7 bases and the V segment lost 4 bases, leaving 11 bases of the junction unmatched. CDR3 coding DNA: TGTGCCAGCAGCTCAGCCTGGACAGGGGGCCCTTCTGGCTACACCTTC. Amino acids: CASSSAWTGGPSGYTF.

V is TRBV19 and J is TRBJ1-2; 12 bases are shared with TRBD1. V shed 6 bases and J 9 bases; nucleotides not matched to a gene: 8. The CDR3 length is 14 residues. CDR1 is LNHDA, CDR2 SQIVND, per germline (reference sequence). CDR3 sequence reads: CASRVGQGANSYTF. CDR3 DNA sequence: TGTGCCAGTAGAGTGGGACAGGGGGCGAACAGCTACACCTTC.

This clonotype was counted only a few times. This chain links TRBV28 with TRBJ2-7; D possibly corresponds to TRBD1 (6 bases). Germline CDR1 is MDHEN and CDR2 is SYDVKM. V was cut by 3 bases and J by 0 bases, with 12 bases left in between. The CDR3 contains 15 residues. For the CDR3, the DNA is TGTGCCAGCAGTTTGCCAGGGGCCATCTCCTACGAGCAGTACTTC. This gives the protein CASSLPGAISYEQYF.

The chain has TRBV6-6 and TRBJ2-1; D is ambiguous. Trimming removed 7 bases from V and 5 bases from J, with 15 bases in between. The CDR3 extends over 14 amino acids. CDR1 and CDR2 from the germline V gene are MNHNY and SVGAGI (reference sequence). In DNA form, the CDR3 reads TGTGCCAGCATTATCGAGCTCCTTAACAATGAGCAGTTCTTC. Protein product: CASIIELLNNEQFF.

This clonotype has more than one count but fewer than ten. This chain uses TRBV28 with TRBJ2-7, with 8 positions matching TRBD1. Per the germline V gene, CDR1 is MDHEN and CDR2 is SYDVKM. The CDR3 runs 17 residues. With 5 bases clipped from V and 4 bases from J, the junction kept 16 bases outside the gene matches. The CDR3 here is CASSALELTGEEYEQYF. The CDR3 bases are TGTGCCAGCAGTGCCCTAGAACTGACAGGGGAGGAGTACGAGCAGTACTTC. Complete variable domain (other parts from reference TRBV28 and TRBJ2-7): DVKVTQSSRYLVKRTGEKVFLECVQDMDHENMFWYRQDPGLGLRLIYFSYDVKMKEKGDIPEGYSVSREKKERFSLILESASTNQTSMYLCASSALELTGEEYEQYFGPGTRLTVT.

The V and J genes are TRBV29-1 and TRBJ2-2; 9 bases are shared with TRBD1. The germline V gene encodes CDR1 SQVTM and CDR2 ANQGSEA. The V gene end was trimmed by 7 bases and the J gene end by 2 bases; junction bases not matched to a gene: 14. The CDR3 has 17 amino acids. CDR3 protein: CSAIRDREGFNTGELFF. The CDR3 DNA follows: TGCAGCGCGATCCGGGACAGGGAGGGCTTCAACACCGGGGAGCTGTTTTTT.

This clonotype showed up just a few times. The gene calls are TRBV21-1 and TRBJ2-7; TRBD1, the table's D call, was not compared with the DNA. TRBV21-1 is tagged as a pseudogene. The CDR3 loop spans 17 amino acids. CDR3 sequence (DNA): TGTGCCAGCAGCAAAGGAGGGACAGCGACGTGTTCCTACGAGCAGTACTTC. This sequence encodes CASSKGGTATCSYEQYF.